The 9 T cell receptor beta chains reported below all come from one sample, sequenced in a study of cytomegalovirus exposure and HLA in healthy donors. 60 Vbeta and 13 Jbeta primers were used in PCR. Sequencing was performed with immunoSEQ multiplex PCR; in TCRdb, only in-frame clones are kept and a portion is missing. The sample consists of 150,000 or so clones, around three quarters of them appearing once. The sequenced sample consisted of PBMCs. These receptor sequences come from a woman between 35 and 50 years old in good health and CMV-seronegative.

The CDR3 sequence is CATYRGPSSGNTIYF. The CDR3 DNA follows: TGTGCTACTTACAGGGGGCCGAGCTCTGGAAACACCATATATTTT. The chain carries TRBV12-5 and TRBJ1-3, with 9 bases aligning to TRBD1. V shed 10 bases, J shed 0 bases, and the junction held 7 bases outside the gene matches. Per germline, CDR1 LGHNT and CDR2 FRNRAP. The CDR3 sequence is 15 residues long.

The sample holds a few counts of this clone. The chain links TRBV5-6 to TRBJ1-2, with D possibly matching TRBD1 (5 bases). From germline, CDR1 is SGHDT and CDR2 YYEEEE. This CDR3 has 13 residues. V was cut by 3 bases and J by 3 bases, with 9 bases left in between. The CDR3 is CASSSGAHYGYTF. DNA for the CDR3: TGTGCCAGCAGCTCTGGGGCCCACTATGGCTACACCTTC. Full variable domain (remainder filled in from reference TRBV5-6 and TRBJ1-2): DAGVTQSPTHLIKTRGQQVTLRCSPKSGHDTVSWYQQALGQGPQFIFQYYEEEERQRGNFPDRFSGHQFPNYSSELNVNALLLGDSALYLCASSSGAHYGYTFGSGTRLTVV.

The gene calls are TRBV27 and TRBJ2-7; 8 nucleotides line up with TRBD2. Germline V gene data show CDR1 as MNHEY and CDR2 as SMNVEV (reference sequence). V was pared by 5 bases and J by 0 bases, with 6 bases of the junction left unmatched. The length of the CDR3 is 15 residues. The CDR3 loop is CASSPGTRFSYEQYF. The DNA of the CDR3 is TGTGCCAGCAGTCCCGGGACTAGGTTCTCCTACGAGCAGTACTTC.

The chain uses TRBV9 and TRBJ2-5; 8 nucleotides align to TRBD2. Judging by the DNA end, TRBJ2-7 fits better; the J call may be wrong. Germline V lookup: CDR1 SGDLS, CDR2 YYNGEE. This CDR3 spans 14 amino acids. The CDR3 region is CASSNRAGDGEQYF. CDR3 in DNA: TGTGCCAGCAGTAATAGAGCGGGAGACGGCGAGCAGTACTTC.

This clone was detected only a few times. Other DNA sequences in the same sample also yield this CDR3. The chain combines TRBV18 with TRBJ2-1, with 10 bases identical to TRBD2. Germline V gene data show CDR1 as KGHSH and CDR2 as LQKENI. There are 15 residues in the CDR3. Trimming removed 3 bases from V and 8 bases from J; junction bases left unmatched: 7. CDR3 bases: TGTGCCAGCTCACCCCCTAGCGGGAGCTCGGATGAGCAGTTCTTC. Protein product: CASSPPSGSSDEQFF.

This chain joins TRBV28 and TRBJ2-7; 11 bases agree with TRBD2. CDR3 length: 22 residues. Germline V gene sequence: CDR1 MDHEN, CDR2 SYDVKM. V was clipped by 7 bases and J by 1 base; unmatched bases: 27. CDR3 protein: CASTSPGQGLLAGGGRSYEQYF. CDR3 DNA: TGTGCCAGCACTTCACCGGGACAGGGTCTTCTAGCGGGAGGAGGTAGATCCTACGAGCAGTACTTC.

The chain joins TRBV7-9 to TRBJ1-1, with D uncertain. V dropped 5 bases and J dropped 0 bases, with 13 bases sitting between them. CDR3 length: 15 residues. Germline V gene data show CDR1 as SEHNR and CDR2 as FQNEAQ (reference sequence). CDR3 region: CASSGQQSLNTEAFF. CDR3 sequence (DNA): TGTGCCAGCAGCGGGCAACAGAGCCTGAACACTGAAGCTTTCTTT.

This sequence joins TRBV5-1 and TRBJ1-1; 9 bases line up with TRBD1. Germline loops: CDR1 SGHRS, CDR2 YFSETQ. V shed 6 bases and J 9 bases; nucleotides not matched to a gene: 6. This CDR3 region has 12 residues. DNA for the CDR3: TGCGCCAGCACAAGGACAGGGGACCAAGCTTTCTTT. Its translation: CASTRTGDQAFF.

V is TRBV5-4 and J is TRBJ2-2; D is ambiguous. CDR3 size: 14 residues. Trimming removed 4 bases from V and 2 bases from J, with 9 bases in between. CDR1 is SGHNT, CDR2 YYREEE, per germline (reference sequence). This chain's CDR3 is CASSQQPNTGELFF. DNA for the CDR3: TGTGCCAGCAGCCAACAGCCTAACACCGGGGAGCTGTTTTTT.